This T cell receptor (beta chain) was identified in a study of CD8 T cells in ankylosing spondylitis. V gave up 5 bases and J gave up 4 bases, with 12 bases separating them. Germline V gene data show CDR1 as SEHNR and CDR2 as FQNEAQ (reference sequence). The CDR3 sequence is 14 residues long. This clonotype was counted between two and nine times. The antigen remains undetermined. It was by quantitative 5'-RACE with molecular barcodes that TCR beta libraries were made. TCRdb independently ran MiXCR on the 5' RACE reads; one entry per CDR3 protein. The table includes 250,000 to 400,000 distinct CDR3 sequences, 11% detected once. Study results and limitations: A TCR beta motif made of about 8 highly homologous variants seemed typical of ankylosing spondylitis blood. Within matched ankylosing spondylitis synovial fluid, disease-linked clones were reportedly significantly enriched.

The sequencing sample was made of blood, either unsorted or a sorted T cell fraction (not recorded which). The chain joins TRBV7-9 to TRBJ2-1, with a weak D call TRBD1 (5 bases). The sequence was obtained from a female donor with ankylosing spondylitis or in good health (not recorded which). CDR3 loop: CASSLQTVYNEQFF. The CDR3 DNA sequence: TGTGCCAGCAGCCTGCAGACAGTGTACAATGAGCAGTTCTTC. The full variable domain, rest sourced from reference TRBV7-9 and TRBJ2-1, is DTGVSQNPRHKITKRGQNVTFRCDPISEHNRLYWYRQTLGQGPEFLTYFQNEAQLEKSRLLSDRFSAERPKGSFSTLEIQRTEQGDSAMYLCASSLQTVYNEQFFGPGTRLTVL.